This T cell receptor (beta chain) was identified during a study of blood T cell repertoires in COVID-19. Methods used by the authors: Amplification with reference gene primers provided the estimates of nucleated cell counts. The repertoire was sequenced with immunoSEQ multiplex PCR; TCRdb's copy has only in-frame clones and lacks some. The V and J calls and clone size are taken from that table; D and trimming were inferred from the DNA. The sample holds some 190,000 clones, 80% seen once. The length of the CDR3 is 18 residues. The V and J ends lost 3 bases and 3 bases, in that order; junction bases with no gene match: 13. From germline, CDR1 is SGHVS and CDR2 FQNEAQ. In its sample, this clone was seen a few times.

Sample: peripheral blood. This clonotype was obtained from a man aged 55-75 years with acute or convalescent COVID-19. The rearrangement joins TRBV7-8 to TRBJ1-5; 8 bases line up with TRBD1. Written as DNA, the CDR3 is TGTGCCAGCAGCTTGCGGGCGGCGACAGGGGCTATCAATCAGCCCCAGCATTTT. Its translation is CASSLRAATGAINQPQHF. Using reference TRBV7-8 and TRBJ1-5 for the parts outside the CDR3, the full variable domain is GAGVSQSPRYKVAKRGQDVALRCDPISGHVSLFWYQQALGQGPEFLTYFQNEAQLDKSGLPSDRFFAERPEGSVSTLKIQRTQQEDSAVYLCASSLRAATGAINQPQHFGDGTRLSIL.